The clone carrying this TCR beta chain is a singleton in its sample. Other DNA sequences of this sample code for an identical CDR3. The ends were cut back, 3 bases at V and 4 bases at J, with 6 bases in the middle. The CDR3 runs to 12 residues. Per germline, CDR1 MDHEN and CDR2 SYDVKM. This sample was taken from a study of cytomegalovirus exposure and HLA in healthy donors. PCR amplification relied on 60 Vbeta primers (plus 13 Jbeta primers). Repertoires were generated with immunoSEQ multiplex PCR, while TCRdb's copy carries only in-frame clones and drops some. Among 130,000 or so clones listed, roughly 80% were seen once.

The J gene is TRBJ1-1, the V gene TRBV28; possible D gene TRBD1, 5 bases. This sequence was found in a man aged 25 to 45 in good health and CMV-seronegative. Source material: PBMCs. The CDR3 reads CASSFGGTEAFF. The CDR3 coding sequence is TGTGCCAGCAGTTTCGGGGGCACTGAAGCTTTCTTT.